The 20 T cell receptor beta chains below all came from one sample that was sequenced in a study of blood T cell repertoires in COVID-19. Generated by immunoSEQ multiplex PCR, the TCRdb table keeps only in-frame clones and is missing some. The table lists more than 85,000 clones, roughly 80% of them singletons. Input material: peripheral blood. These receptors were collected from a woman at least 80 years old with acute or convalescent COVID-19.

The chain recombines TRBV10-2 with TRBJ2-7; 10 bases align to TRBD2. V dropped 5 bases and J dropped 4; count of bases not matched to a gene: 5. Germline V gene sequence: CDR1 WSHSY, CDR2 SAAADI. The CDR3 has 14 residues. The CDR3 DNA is TGCGCCAGCAGTCTGACTAGCGGGCCTTACGAGCAGTACTTC. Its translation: CASSLTSGPYEQYF.

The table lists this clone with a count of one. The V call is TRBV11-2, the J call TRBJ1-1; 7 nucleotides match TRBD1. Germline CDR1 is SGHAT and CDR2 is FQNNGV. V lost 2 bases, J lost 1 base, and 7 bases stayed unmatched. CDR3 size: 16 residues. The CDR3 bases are TGTGCCAGCAGCTTACACCCACAGGGGCGGAACACTGAAGCTTTCTTT. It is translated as CASSLHPQGRNTEAFF.

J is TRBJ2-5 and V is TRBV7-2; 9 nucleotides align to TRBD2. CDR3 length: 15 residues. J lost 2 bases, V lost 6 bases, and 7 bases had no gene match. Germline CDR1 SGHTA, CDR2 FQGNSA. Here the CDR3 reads CASSAGTSRQETQYF. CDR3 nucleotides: TGTGCCAGCAGTGCCGGGACTAGCAGACAAGAGACCCAGTACTTC.

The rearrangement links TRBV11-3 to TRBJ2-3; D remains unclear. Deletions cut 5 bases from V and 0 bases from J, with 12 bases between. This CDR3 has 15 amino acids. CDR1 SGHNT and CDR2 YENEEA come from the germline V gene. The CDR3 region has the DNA TGTGCCAGCAGCCAGACACATACTAGCACAGATACGCAGTATTTT. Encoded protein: CASSQTHTSTDTQYF.

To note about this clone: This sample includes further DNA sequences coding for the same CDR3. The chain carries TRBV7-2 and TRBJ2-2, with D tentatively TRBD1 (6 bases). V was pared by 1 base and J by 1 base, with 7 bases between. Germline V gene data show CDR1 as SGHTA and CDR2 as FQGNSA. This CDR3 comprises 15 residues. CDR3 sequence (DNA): TGTGCCAGCAGCTTAGAAGGGGGGAACACCGGGGAGCTGTTTTTT. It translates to CASSLEGGNTGELFF.

CDR3 coding DNA: TGTGCCAGCAGTTATGGGCAGTCCTACGAGCAGTACTTC. Translation gives CASSYGQSYEQYF. V usage is TRBV27 and J usage is TRBJ2-7; D is ambiguous. Trimming left V 4 bases short and J 1 base short, with 8 bases between. Germline CDR1 and CDR2: MNHEY and SMNVEV (reference sequence). The CDR3 consists of 13 residues.

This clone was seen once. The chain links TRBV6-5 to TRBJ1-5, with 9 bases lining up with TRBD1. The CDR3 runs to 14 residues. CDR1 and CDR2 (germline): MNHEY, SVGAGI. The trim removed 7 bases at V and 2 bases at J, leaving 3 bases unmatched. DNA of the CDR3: TGTGCCAGCAAACGACAGGGGGGCAATCAGCCCCAGCATTTT. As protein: CASKRQGGNQPQHF.

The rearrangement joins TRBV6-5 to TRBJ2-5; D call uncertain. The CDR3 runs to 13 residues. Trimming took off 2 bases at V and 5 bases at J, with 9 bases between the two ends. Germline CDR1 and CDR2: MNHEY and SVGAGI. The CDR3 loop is CASSYGWLETQYF. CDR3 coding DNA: TGTGCCAGCAGTTACGGTTGGCTGGAGACCCAGTACTTC.

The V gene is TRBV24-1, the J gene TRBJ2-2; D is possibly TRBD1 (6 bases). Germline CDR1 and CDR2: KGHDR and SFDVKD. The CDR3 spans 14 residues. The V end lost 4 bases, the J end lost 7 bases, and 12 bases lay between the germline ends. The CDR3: CATSEYTGFGELFF. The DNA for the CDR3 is TGTGCCACCAGTGAATATACAGGGTTCGGGGAGCTGTTTTTT.

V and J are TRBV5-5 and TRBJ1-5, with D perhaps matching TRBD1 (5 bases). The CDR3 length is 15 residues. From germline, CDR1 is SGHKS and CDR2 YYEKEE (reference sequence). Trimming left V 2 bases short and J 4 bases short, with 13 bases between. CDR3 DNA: TGTGCCAGCAGCTTCTCGGGGGGAGTTAATCAGCCCCAGCATTTT. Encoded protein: CASSFSGGVNQPQHF.

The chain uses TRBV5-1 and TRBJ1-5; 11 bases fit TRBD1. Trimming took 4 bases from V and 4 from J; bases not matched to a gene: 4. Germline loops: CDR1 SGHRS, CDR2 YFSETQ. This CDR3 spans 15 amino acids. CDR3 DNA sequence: TGCGCCAGCAGCCTCGGGACAGGGGGGAATCAGCCCCAGCATTTT. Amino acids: CASSLGTGGNQPQHF.

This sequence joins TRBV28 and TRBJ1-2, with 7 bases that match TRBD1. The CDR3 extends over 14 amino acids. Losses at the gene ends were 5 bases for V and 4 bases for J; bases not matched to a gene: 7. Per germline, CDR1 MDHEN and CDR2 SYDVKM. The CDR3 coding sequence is TGTGCCAGCAGTGCTGCCCAGGGGGGCTATGGCTACACCTTC. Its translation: CASSAAQGGYGYTF.

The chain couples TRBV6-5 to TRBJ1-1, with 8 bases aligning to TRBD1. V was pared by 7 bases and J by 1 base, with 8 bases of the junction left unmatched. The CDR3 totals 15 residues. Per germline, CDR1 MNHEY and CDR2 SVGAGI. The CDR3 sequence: CASTFRTGTNTEAFF. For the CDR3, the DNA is TGTGCCAGCACTTTTCGGACAGGGACGAACACTGAAGCTTTCTTT.

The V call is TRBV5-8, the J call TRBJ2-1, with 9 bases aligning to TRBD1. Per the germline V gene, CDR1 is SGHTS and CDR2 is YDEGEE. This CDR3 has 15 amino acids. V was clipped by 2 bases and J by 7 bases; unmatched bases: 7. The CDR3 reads CASSFGDRVWNEQFF. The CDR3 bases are TGTGCCAGCAGCTTCGGGGACAGGGTTTGGAATGAGCAGTTCTTC.

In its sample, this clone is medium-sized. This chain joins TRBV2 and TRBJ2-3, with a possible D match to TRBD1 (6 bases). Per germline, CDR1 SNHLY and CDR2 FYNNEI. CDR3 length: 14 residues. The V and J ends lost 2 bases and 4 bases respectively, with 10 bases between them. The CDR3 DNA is TGTGCCAGCAGTGAAAGGGGGAGAGCAGATACGCAGTATTTT. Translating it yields CASSERGRADTQYF.

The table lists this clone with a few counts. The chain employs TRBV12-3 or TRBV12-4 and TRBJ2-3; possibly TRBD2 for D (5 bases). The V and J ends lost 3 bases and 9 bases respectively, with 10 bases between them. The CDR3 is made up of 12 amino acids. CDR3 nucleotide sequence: TGTGCCAGCAGTTTGGGCCGGGAAACGCAGTATTTT. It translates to CASSLGRETQYF.

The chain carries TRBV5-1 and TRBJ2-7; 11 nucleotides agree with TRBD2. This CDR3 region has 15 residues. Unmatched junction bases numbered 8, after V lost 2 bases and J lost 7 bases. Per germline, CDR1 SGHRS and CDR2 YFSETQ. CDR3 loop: CASSLGLAGGKEQYF. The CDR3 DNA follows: TGCGCCAGCAGCTTAGGGCTAGCGGGAGGCAAGGAGCAGTACTTC.

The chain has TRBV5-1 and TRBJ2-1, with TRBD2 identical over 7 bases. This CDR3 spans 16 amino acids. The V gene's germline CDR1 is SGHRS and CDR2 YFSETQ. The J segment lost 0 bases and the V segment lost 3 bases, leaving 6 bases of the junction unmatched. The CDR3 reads CASSWGAGSSYNEQFF. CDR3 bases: TGCGCCAGCAGCTGGGGAGCGGGGAGCTCCTACAATGAGCAGTTCTTC.

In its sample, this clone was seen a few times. CDR3 DNA: TGTGCCAGCTATGGGACAGGGGATCAGCCCCAGCATTTT. This sequence encodes CASYGTGDQPQHF. The J gene is TRBJ1-5, the V gene TRBV28; 10 nucleotides match TRBD1. CDR3 length equals 13 residues. Per germline, CDR1 MDHEN and CDR2 SYDVKM. The V and J ends lost 8 bases and 5 bases, in that order; junction bases with no gene match: 3.

CDR3 loop: CASSVFGASTDTQYF. The CDR3 bases are TGTGCCAGCAGTGTATTTGGGGCTAGCACAGATACGCAGTATTTT. The rearrangement uses TRBV2 and TRBJ2-3; possibly TRBD1 for D (5 bases). Trimming took off 4 bases at V and 0 bases at J, with 11 bases between the two ends. CDR1 and CDR2 from the germline V gene are SNHLY and FYNNEI. The CDR3 consists of 15 residues.